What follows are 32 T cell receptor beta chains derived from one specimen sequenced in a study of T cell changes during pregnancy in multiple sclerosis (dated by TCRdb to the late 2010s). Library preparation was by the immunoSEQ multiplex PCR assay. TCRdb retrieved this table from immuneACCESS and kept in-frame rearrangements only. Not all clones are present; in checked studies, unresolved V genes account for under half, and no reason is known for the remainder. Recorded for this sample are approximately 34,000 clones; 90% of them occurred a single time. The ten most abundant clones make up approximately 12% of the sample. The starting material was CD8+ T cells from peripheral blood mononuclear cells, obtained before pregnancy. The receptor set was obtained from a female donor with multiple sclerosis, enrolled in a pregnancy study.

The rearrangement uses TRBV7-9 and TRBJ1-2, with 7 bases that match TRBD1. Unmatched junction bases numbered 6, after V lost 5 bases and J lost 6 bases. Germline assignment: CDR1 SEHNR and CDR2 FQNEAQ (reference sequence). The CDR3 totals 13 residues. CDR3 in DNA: TGTGCCAGCAGCGCGGGACAGTATAATGGCTACACCTTC. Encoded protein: CASSAGQYNGYTF.

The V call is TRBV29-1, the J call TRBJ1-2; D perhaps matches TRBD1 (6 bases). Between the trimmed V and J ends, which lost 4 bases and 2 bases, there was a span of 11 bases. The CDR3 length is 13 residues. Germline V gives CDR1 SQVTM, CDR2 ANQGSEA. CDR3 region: CSVGNQGNYGYTF. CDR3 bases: TGCAGCGTTGGCAACCAGGGGAACTATGGCTACACCTTC.

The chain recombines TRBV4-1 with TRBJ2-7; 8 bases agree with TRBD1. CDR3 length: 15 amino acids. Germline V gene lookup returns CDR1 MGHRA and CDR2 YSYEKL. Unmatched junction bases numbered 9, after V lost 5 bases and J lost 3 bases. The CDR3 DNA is TGCGCCAGCAGCATGCAGGGGGCAGGGGACTACGAGCAGTACTTC. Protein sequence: CASSMQGAGDYEQYF.

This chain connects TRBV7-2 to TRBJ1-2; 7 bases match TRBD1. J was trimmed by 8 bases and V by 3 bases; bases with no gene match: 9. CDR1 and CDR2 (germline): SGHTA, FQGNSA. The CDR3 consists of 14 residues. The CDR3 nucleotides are TGTGCCAGCAGCTTCCCAGGGGGAGGTTTCGGCTACACCTTC. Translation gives CASSFPGGGFGYTF.

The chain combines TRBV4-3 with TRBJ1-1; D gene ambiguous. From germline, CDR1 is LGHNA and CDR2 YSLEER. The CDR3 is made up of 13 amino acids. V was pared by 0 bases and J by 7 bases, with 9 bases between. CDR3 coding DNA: TGCGCCAGCAGCCAAGAAGGAGGGAGTGAAGCTTTCTTT. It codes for CASSQEGGSEAFF.

DNA of the CDR3: TGCGCCAGCAGCTGGACCGTCCGCGGGGGCACCGGGGAGCTGTTTTTT. The encoded protein is CASSWTVRGGTGELFF. The rearrangement joins TRBV10-1 to TRBJ2-2; 7 nucleotides match TRBD2. Trimming at V came to 6 bases and at J to 4 bases, leaving 11 bases not matched to a gene. The CDR3 is 16 residues long. Looked up from germline, CDR1 is WNHNN and CDR2 is SYGVQD (reference sequence).

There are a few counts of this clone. Written as DNA, the CDR3 is TGTGCCAGCTCACCTGGGGCAGGGCAGGACACTGAAGCTTTCTTT. Its translation: CASSPGAGQDTEAFF. The chain has TRBV18 and TRBJ1-1; D perhaps matches TRBD1 (5 bases). The V end was cut by 3 bases, the J end by 3 bases, with 14 bases between. The germline CDR1 and CDR2 sequences are KGHSH and LQKENI. The CDR3 covers 15 residues.

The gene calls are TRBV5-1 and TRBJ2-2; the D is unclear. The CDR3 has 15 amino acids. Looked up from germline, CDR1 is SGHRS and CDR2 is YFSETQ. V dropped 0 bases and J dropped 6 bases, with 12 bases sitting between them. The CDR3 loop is CASSLVSDSSGELFF. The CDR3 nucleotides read TGCGCCAGCAGCTTGGTGTCAGATTCCTCCGGGGAGCTGTTTTTT.

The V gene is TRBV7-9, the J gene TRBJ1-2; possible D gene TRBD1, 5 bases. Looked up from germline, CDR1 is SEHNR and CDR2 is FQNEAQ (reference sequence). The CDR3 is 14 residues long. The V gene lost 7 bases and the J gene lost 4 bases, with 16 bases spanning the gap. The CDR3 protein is CASTNPGDSYGYTF. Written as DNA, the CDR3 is TGTGCCAGCACCAATCCGGGGGACTCCTATGGCTACACCTTC.

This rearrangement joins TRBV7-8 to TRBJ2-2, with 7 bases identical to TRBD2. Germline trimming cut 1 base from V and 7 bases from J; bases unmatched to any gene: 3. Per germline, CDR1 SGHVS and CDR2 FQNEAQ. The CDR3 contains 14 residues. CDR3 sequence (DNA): TGTGCCAGCAGCTTAGGCGCGGGAGTCGGGGAGCTGTTTTTT. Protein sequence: CASSLGAGVGELFF.

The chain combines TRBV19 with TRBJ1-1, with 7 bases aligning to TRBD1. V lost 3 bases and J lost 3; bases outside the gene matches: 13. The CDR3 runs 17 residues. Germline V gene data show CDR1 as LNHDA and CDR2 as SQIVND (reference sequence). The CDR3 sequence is CASSMWGLGRGDTEAFF. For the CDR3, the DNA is TGTGCCAGTAGTATGTGGGGTTTGGGCAGGGGGGACACTGAAGCTTTCTTT.

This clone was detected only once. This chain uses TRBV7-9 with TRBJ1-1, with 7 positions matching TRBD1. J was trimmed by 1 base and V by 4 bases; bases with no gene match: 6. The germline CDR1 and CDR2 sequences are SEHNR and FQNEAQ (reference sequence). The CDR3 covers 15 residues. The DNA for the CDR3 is TGTGCCAGCAGCTCGATGGGACAGCCGAACACTGAAGCTTTCTTT. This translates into CASSSMGQPNTEAFF.

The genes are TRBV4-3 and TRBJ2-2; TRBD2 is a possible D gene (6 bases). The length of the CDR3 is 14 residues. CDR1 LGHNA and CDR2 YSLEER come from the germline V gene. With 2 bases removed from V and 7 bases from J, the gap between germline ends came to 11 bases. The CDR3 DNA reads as TGCGCCAGCAGCCAATTTTCCGGGGGCGGGGAGCTGTTTTTT. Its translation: CASSQFSGGGELFF.

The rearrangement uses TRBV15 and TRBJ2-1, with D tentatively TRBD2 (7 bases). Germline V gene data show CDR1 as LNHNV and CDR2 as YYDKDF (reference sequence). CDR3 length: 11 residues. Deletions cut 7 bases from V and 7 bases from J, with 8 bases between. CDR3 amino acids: CATKGGNEQFF. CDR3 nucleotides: TGTGCCACCAAGGGGGGGAATGAGCAGTTCTTC.

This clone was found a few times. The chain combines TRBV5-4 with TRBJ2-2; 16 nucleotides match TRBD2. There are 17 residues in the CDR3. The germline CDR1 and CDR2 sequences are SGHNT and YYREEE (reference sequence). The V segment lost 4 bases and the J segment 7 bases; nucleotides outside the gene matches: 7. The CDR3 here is CASSQGLAGGPVGELFF. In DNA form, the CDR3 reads TGTGCCAGCAGCCAGGGACTAGCGGGAGGGCCCGTCGGGGAGCTGTTTTTT.

The CDR3 sequence is CASSSRLVSSGNTIYF. The CDR3, as DNA: TGTGCCAGCAGTTCCCGACTCGTCAGCTCTGGAAACACCATATATTTT. The chain is built from TRBV7-9 and TRBJ1-3; D unclear. Germline CDR1 is SEHNR and CDR2 is FQNEAQ (reference sequence). CDR3 size: 16 residues. V was shortened by 6 bases and J by 0 bases, with 15 bases between the two germline ends.

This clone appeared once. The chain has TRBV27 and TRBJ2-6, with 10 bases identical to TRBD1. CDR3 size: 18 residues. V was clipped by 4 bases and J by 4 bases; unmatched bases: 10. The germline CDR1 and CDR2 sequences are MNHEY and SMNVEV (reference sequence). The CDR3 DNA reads TGTGCCAGCAGTTCAACCTCCGGGACAGGGGTAGGGGCCAACGTCCTGACTTTC. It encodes CASSSTSGTGVGANVLTF.

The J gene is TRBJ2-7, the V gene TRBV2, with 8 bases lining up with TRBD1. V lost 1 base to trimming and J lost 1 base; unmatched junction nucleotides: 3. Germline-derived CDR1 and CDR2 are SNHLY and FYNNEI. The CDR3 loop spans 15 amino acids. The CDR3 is CASSEGTGISYEQYF. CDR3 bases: TGTGCCAGCAGTGAAGGGACAGGGATATCCTACGAGCAGTACTTC.

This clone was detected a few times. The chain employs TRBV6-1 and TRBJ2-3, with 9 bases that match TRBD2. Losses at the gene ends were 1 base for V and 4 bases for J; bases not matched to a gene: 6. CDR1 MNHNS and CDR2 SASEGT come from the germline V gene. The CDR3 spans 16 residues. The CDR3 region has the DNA TGTGCCAGCAGTGAAGTAGGCGGGGGGGCCGCAGATACGCAGTATTTT. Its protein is CASSEVGGGAADTQYF.

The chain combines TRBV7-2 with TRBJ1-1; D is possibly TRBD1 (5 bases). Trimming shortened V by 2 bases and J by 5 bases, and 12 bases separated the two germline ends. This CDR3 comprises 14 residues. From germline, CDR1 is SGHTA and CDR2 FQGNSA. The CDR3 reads CASSLQGLGTEAFF. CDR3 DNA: TGTGCCAGCAGCTTACAGGGCCTTGGGACTGAAGCTTTCTTT.

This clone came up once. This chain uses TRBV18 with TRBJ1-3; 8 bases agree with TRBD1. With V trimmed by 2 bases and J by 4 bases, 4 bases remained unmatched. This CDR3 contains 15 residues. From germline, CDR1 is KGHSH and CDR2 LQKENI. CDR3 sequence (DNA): TGTGCCAGCTCACCATGGACAGGGAGGGGAAACACCATATATTTT. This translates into CASSPWTGRGNTIYF. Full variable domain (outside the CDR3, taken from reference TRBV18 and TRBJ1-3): NAGVMQNPRHLVRRRGQEARLRCSPMKGHSHVYWYRQLPEEGLKFMVYLQKENIIDESGMPKERFSAEFPKEGPSILRIQQVVRGDSAAYFCASSPWTGRGNTIYFGEGSWLTVV.

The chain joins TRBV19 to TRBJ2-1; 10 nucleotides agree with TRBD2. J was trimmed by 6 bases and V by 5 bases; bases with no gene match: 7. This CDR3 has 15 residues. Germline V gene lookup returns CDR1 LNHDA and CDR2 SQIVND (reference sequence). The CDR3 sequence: CASSPGLARFNEQFF. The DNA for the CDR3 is TGTGCCAGTAGTCCGGGACTAGCGAGATTCAATGAGCAGTTCTTC. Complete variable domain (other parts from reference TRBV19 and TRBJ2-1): DGGITQSPKYLFRKEGQNVTLSCEQNLNHDAMYWYRQDPGQGLRLIYYSQIVNDFQKGDIAEGYSVSREKKESFPLTVTSAQKNPTAFYLCASSPGLARFNEQFFGPGTRLTVL.

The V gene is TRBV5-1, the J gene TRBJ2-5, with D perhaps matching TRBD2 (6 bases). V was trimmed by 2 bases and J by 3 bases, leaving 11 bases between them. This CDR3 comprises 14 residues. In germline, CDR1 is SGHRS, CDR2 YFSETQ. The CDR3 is CASSFPGLKETQYF. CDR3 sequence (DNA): TGCGCCAGCAGCTTTCCGGGACTCAAAGAGACCCAGTACTTC.

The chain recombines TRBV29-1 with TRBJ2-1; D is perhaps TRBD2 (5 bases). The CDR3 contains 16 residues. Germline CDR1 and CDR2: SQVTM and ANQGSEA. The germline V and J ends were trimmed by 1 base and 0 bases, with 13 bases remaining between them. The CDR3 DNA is TGCAGCGTTGAAGGCAGGAGTGGGAGCTCCTACAATGAGCAGTTCTTC. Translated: CSVEGRSGSSYNEQFF.

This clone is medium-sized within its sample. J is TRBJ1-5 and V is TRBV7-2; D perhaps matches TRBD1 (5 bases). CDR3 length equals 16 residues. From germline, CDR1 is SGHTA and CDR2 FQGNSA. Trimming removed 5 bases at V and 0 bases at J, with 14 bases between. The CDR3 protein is CASSVDSAHSNQPQHF. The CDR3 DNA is TGTGCCAGCAGCGTAGACAGTGCCCATAGCAATCAGCCCCAGCATTTT.

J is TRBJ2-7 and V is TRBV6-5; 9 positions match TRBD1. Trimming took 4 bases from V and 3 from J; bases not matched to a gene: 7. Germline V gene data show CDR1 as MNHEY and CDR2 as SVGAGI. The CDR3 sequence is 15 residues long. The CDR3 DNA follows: TGTGCCAGCAGTTTCGGGACAGGGATCATCTACGAGCAGTACTTC. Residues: CASSFGTGIIYEQYF.

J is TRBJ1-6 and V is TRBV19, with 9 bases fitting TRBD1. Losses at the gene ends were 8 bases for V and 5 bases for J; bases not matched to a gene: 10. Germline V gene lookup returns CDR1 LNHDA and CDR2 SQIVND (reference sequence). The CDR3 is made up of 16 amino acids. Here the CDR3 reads CASGDRDRVDNSPLHF. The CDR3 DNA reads TGTGCCAGTGGGGACCGGGACAGGGTAGATAATTCACCCCTCCACTTT.

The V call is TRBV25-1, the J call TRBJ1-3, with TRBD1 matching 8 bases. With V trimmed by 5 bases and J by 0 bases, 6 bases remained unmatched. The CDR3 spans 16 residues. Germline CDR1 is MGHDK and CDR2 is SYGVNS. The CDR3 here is CASSPPGGYSGNTIYF. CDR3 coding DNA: TGTGCCAGCAGTCCCCCAGGGGGCTACTCTGGAAACACCATATATTTT.

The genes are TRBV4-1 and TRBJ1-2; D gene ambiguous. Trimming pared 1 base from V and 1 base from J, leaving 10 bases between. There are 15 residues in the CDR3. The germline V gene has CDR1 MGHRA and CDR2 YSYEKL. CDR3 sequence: CASSQASDYNYGYTF. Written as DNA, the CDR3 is TGCGCCAGCAGCCAAGCATCAGACTATAACTATGGCTACACCTTC.

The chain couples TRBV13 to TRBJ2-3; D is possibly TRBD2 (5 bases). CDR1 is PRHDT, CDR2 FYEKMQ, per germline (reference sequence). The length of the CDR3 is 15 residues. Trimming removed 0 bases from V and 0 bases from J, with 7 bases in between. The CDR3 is CASSLGQRSTDTQYF. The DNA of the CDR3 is TGTGCCAGCAGCTTAGGTCAGCGGAGCACAGATACGCAGTATTTT. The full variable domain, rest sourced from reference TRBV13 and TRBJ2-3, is AAGVIQSPRHLIKEKRETATLKCYPIPRHDTVYWYQQGPGQDPQFLISFYEKMQSDKGSIPDRFSAQQFSDYHSELNMSSLELGDSALYFCASSLGQRSTDTQYFGPGTRLTVL.

The CDR3 sequence is CAWSVSGGGDTQYF. The CDR3 DNA sequence: TGTGCCTGGAGTGTAAGCGGGGGGGGAGATACGCAGTATTTT. The rearrangement joins TRBV30 to TRBJ2-3, with TRBD2 matching over 10 bases. Trimming cost V 0 bases and J 5 bases; bases outside gene matches: 2. Per the germline V gene, CDR1 is GTSNPN and CDR2 is SVGIG (reference sequence). This CDR3 contains 14 residues.

The CDR3 reads CASSPDRGLNEKLFF. CDR3 sequence (DNA): TGTGCCAGCAGCCCTGACAGGGGACTTAATGAAAAACTGTTTTTT. V gene TRBV11-2 combines with J gene TRBJ1-4, with 8 bases matching TRBD1. J lost 4 bases, V lost 5 bases, and 6 bases had no gene match. The V gene's germline CDR1 is SGHAT and CDR2 FQNNGV. CDR3 size: 15 residues. The entire variable domain, with the rest obtained from reference TRBV11-2 and TRBJ1-4, is as follows: EAGVAQSPRYKIIEKRQSVAFWCNPISGHATLYWYQQILGQGPKLLIQFQNNGVVDDSQLPKDRFSAERLKGVDSTLKIQPAKLEDSAVYLCASSPDRGLNEKLFFGSGTQLSVL.